This T cell receptor beta chain emerged from a study of blood T cell repertoires in COVID-19. Turning to the study itself: Sites in the United States, Italy and Spain provided acute and convalescent COVID-19 samples. From T cells, B-cell-depleted T cells, or PBMCs came the material, which was cDNA or gDNA.

The authors' processing: By means of reference gene primer amplification, nucleated cell counts were estimated. Sequencing was performed with immunoSEQ multiplex PCR; in TCRdb, only in-frame clones are kept and a portion is missing. That table supplies the V and J calls and clone size; D and trimming were determined from the DNA. The repertoire includes around 130,000 clones, around four fifths of them detected once, and about a sixth sits in the top ten. This CDR3 spans 13 amino acids. Trimming left V 1 base short and J 7 bases short, with 10 bases between. Specimen: peripheral blood. The chain couples TRBV12-3 or TRBV12-4 to TRBJ2-5, with D perhaps TRBD2 (6 bases). This receptor was obtained from a man aged 60-69 years with active or convalescent COVID-19. The CDR3 DNA follows: TGTGCCAGCAGTTTAGGGTGGGAGGCGACCCAGTACTTC. It yields the protein CASSLGWEATQYF.